This record concerns one T cell receptor beta chain sequence. Its antigen remains unknown. The data belong to a study of shared clonotypes between healthy human individuals. Notes on the study in general: Estimated richness was generally greater in naive than memory subsets. It was only blood that was sampled, and tissue repertoires likely differ. Lower generation probabilities were found for non-shared clonotypes than for those shared by all four donors.

The ends were cut back, 9 bases at V and 0 bases at J, with 5 bases in the middle. CDR3 length: 12 residues. Germline-derived CDR1 and CDR2 are MNHNS and SASEGT. Assay runs were performed at deep level. Produced via immunoSEQ multiplex PCR; TCRdb's table is partial and in-frame only. The data contain approximately 1,500,000 clones, approximately 98% of them singletons. The source of this sequence is a man younger than 45 in good health. The V call is TRBV6-1, the J call TRBJ2-2; no firm D call. Source material: naive CD4+ T cells sorted from blood. Described subset: CD45RA+ positively selected. The CDR3 region has the DNA TGTGCCAGGGGCACGAACACCGGGGAGCTGTTTTTT. It encodes CARGTNTGELFF.